The subject of this entry is one T cell receptor (beta chain). Sequenced by immunoSEQ multiplex PCR; TCRdb stores in-frame clones only, minus some. Of about 110,000 clones in the sample, around nine tenths were seen once. The length of the CDR3 is 12 residues. CDR1 is SGHNT and CDR2 is YYREEE in the germline V gene (reference sequence). The sample originates from a study of T cells after somatic rescue of genetic block. The specimen was peripheral blood mononuclear cells (PBMCs). This receptor was taken from a woman under 30. The chain is built from TRBV5-4 and TRBJ2-3; 7 bases are shared with TRBD2. The CDR3 coding sequence is TGTGCGACCGGGGGGTTCACAGATACGCAGTATTTT. Amino acids: CATGGFTDTQYF.